This T cell receptor (beta chain) was sequenced for a study of blood T cell repertoires in COVID-19. The method was immunoSEQ multiplex PCR; TCRdb's version includes in-frame clones alone and lacks a portion of them. The data show about 200,000 clones, 85% seen once. This CDR3 comprises 15 residues. Trimming pared 2 bases from V and 4 bases from J, leaving 14 bases between. Germline lookup yields CDR1 MNHNS and CDR2 SASEGT. What was sequenced was PBMCs or T cells enriched from blood (not recorded which). This TCR was sampled from a middle-aged man who had recovered from COVID-19. The chain is built from TRBV6-1 and TRBJ1-2, with D perhaps TRBD1 (5 bases). The CDR3 is CASSEMGGDSYGYTF. The CDR3 DNA sequence: TGTGCCAGCAGTGAAATGGGTGGGGACTCCTATGGCTACACCTTC.